This T cell receptor (beta chain) was documented in a study of blood T cell repertoires in COVID-19 (TCRdb year 2020). Study-wide context: The collaborator samples originated in the United States, Italy and Spain and spanned the acute and convalescent phases of COVID-19. The material from the prospective study consisted of cDNA or gDNA derived from T cells, B-cell-depleted T cells, or PBMCs. The dataset comprised deeply sampled blood TCRbeta repertoires from subjects exposed to, actively infected with, or recovered from COVID-19. The repertoires were released in a freely available public database intended as a resource for research on the immune response to SARS-CoV-2. The samples were drawn from the first 160 participants of the ongoing ImmuneRACE study and from 950 to 1,500 subjects provided by 6 global collaborators. The sample metadata nearly always contained a de-identified subject ID, COVID-19 status, age in years and sex. HLA class I and class II types, where available, came from metadata supplied by the sample provider rather than from assay-based typing.

Samples from volunteer blood donors who had recovered from COVID-19 were contributed by a second Seattle source. The collaborating institutions used their own protocols to collect whole blood in K2EDTA tubes. For TCRbeta analysis, collaborators shipped samples as frozen whole blood, isolated PBMCs, or DNA extracted from either of those sample types. TCRbeta CDR3 regions were amplified from genomic DNA by means of the immunoSEQ Assay, a bias-controlled multiplex PCR. The authors' pipeline ran thus. Nucleated cell counts per sample were estimated from amplification of reference gene primers within the assay. To quantify the absolute abundance of each unique TCRbeta CDR3 rearrangement, sequence reads were collapsed and filtered. For each sample, productive Simpson clonality was calculated by taking the square root of Simpson's diversity index across productive rearrangements. This immuneACCESS table, as held by TCRdb, lists in-frame sequences with V and J called but not all clones. Of the missing ones, under half trace to an unresolved V gene in checked studies; the others have no known cause. The D gene and trimming were derived from the DNA, and the V and J assignments and clone size from that table. In this sample the table shows 250,000 or so clones, about nine tenths of which occur a single time. 0.94% of the sample belongs to the ten largest clones.

A word on this clone: Its specific antigen is unknown. Per-base qualities were not stored, and no clone one base away is much larger.

What the research found in general, with its limitations: The amount of clinical and demographic metadata varied by source and participant and was provided uncurated.

CDR1 and CDR2, per the germline V gene (reference sequence), are MNHEY and SMNVEV. Including cysteine and phenylalanine, the CDR3 has 15 amino acids. The retained sequence is limited to the CDR3, 45 bases, with the frame set at the first base. V and J lose 0 bases and 7 bases, and a span of 12 bases separates them. The rearrangement combines TRBV27 with TRBJ1-4; matching of 6 bases hints at TRBD1 as the D gene. The sample was peripheral blood. The sequence was collected from a woman between 35 and 50 years old who had recovered from COVID-19. The nucleotides are TGTGCCAGCAGTTTATCGATACAGGGACGTGAAAAACTGTTTTTT. Its coded protein is CASSLSIQGREKLFF.